This entry lists 19 T cell receptor beta chains sequenced from one sample in a study of T cell repertoires in cytomegalovirus infection. One entry per CDR3 protein results from TCRdb running MiXCR on the reads. The data show 100,000 to 150,000 distinct CDR3 sequences, with 8.8% seen just once and about a tenth held by the top ten. What was sequenced was PBMCs. All receptors come from a human donor in good health (CMV status not recorded). Some clones in this sample may be carry-over from other donors' samples.

There are many counts of this clonotype. The V and J genes are TRBV6-1 and TRBJ2-1, with TRBD2 matching 12 bases. Germline V gene lookup returns CDR1 MNHNS and CDR2 SASEGT. The CDR3 extends over 15 amino acids. The V segment lost 7 bases and the J segment 9 bases; nucleotides outside the gene matches: 10. CDR3 in amino acids: CASIRVTSGGGEQFF. The DNA for the CDR3 is TGTGCCAGCATAAGAGTGACTAGCGGGGGTGGTGAGCAGTTCTTC.

This clonotype was observed at least ten times. The CDR3 nucleotides are TGCAGTGCTAGAGATCAGGCTAGCGGGGGGGCTCTCTACAATGAGCAGTTCTTC. Protein sequence: CSARDQASGGALYNEQFF. This chain connects TRBV20-1 to TRBJ2-1; TRBD2 aligns across 12 bases. The germline V gene has CDR1 DFQATT and CDR2 SNEGSKA (reference sequence). The junction had 9 bases not matched to a gene; V was cut back by 0 bases and J by 3 bases. The CDR3 runs to 18 residues.

This clonotype has at least ten counts. The J gene is TRBJ1-6, the V gene TRBV6-6; D not certain. The CDR3 extends over 17 amino acids. Trimming removed 7 bases from V and 0 bases from J, with 16 bases in between. Germline V CDR1 and CDR2: MNHNY, SVGAGI (reference sequence). CDR3 coding DNA: TGTGCCAGCATCGGCGGGGTAACTAGCTCCTATAATTCACCCCTCCACTTT. It codes for CASIGGVTSSYNSPLHF.

The V gene is TRBV29-1, the J gene TRBJ2-7; 8 bases are shared with TRBD1. V lost 4 bases and J lost 3; bases outside the gene matches: 5. Germline CDR1 SQVTM, CDR2 ANQGSEA. The CDR3 loop spans 13 amino acids. The CDR3 sequence: CSVGVDRVYEQYF. As DNA, the CDR3 is TGCAGCGTTGGGGTGGACAGGGTCTACGAGCAGTACTTC.

This clonotype has a count of ten or more. V and J are TRBV2 and TRBJ1-1, with D possibly TRBD1 on 5 matching bases. CDR1 is SNHLY, CDR2 FYNNEI, per germline. This CDR3 spans 14 amino acids. Trimming stripped 8 bases from V and 6 bases from J, with 19 bases between. The CDR3 sequence: CASLLPGQIAEAFF. CDR3 nucleotide sequence: TGTGCCAGCCTCCTGCCAGGGCAAATTGCTGAAGCTTTCTTT.

This clonotype was seen a handful of times. The chain employs TRBV20-1 and TRBJ1-2; D unclear. This CDR3 comprises 13 residues. The V end was cut by 1 base, the J end by 7 bases, with 13 bases between. Germline V gene sequence: CDR1 DFQATT, CDR2 SNEGSKA (reference sequence). This chain's CDR3 is CSARVFRVPGYTF. The CDR3 region has the DNA TGCAGTGCTAGAGTTTTCAGAGTTCCTGGCTACACCTTC.

This clonotype was seen at least ten times. This chain connects TRBV29-1 to TRBJ2-7; tentative D call: TRBD2 (6 bases). The CDR3 runs to 14 residues. Germline V gives CDR1 SQVTM, CDR2 ANQGSEA. V was pared by 4 bases and J by 0 bases, with 13 bases between. The CDR3 loop reads CSVVSGLSSYEQYF. In nucleotides, the CDR3 is TGCAGCGTTGTGAGCGGGCTGAGCTCCTACGAGCAGTACTTC.

This clonotype was counted at least ten times. This sequence joins TRBV28 and TRBJ1-4; 7 positions match TRBD1. This CDR3 contains 14 residues. The trim removed 6 bases at V and 3 bases at J, leaving 4 bases unmatched. Germline V lookup: CDR1 MDHEN, CDR2 SYDVKM. This CDR3 is CASSKGAANEKLFF. CDR3 coding DNA: TGTGCCAGCAGCAAGGGGGCCGCTAATGAAAAACTGTTTTTT.

V and J are TRBV2 and TRBJ1-1, with D tentatively TRBD1 (5 bases). Germline CDR1 and CDR2: SNHLY and FYNNEI. V gave up 11 bases and J gave up 5 bases, with 15 bases separating them. The CDR3 length is 12 residues. CDR3 sequence: CAVPVGATEAFF. The CDR3 DNA sequence: TGTGCCGTCCCAGTTGGGGCAACTGAAGCTTTCTTT.

This clonotype showed up many times. The chain carries TRBV5-4 and TRBJ2-2; TRBD1 agrees at 12 bases. J was trimmed by 0 bases and V by 3 bases; bases with no gene match: 6. CDR3 length: 18 amino acids. Germline-derived CDR1 and CDR2 are SGHNT and YYREEE (reference sequence). The CDR3 region is CASSSPGQGAPNTGELFF. The CDR3 DNA reads TGTGCCAGCAGCTCACCGGGACAGGGGGCCCCGAACACCGGGGAGCTGTTTTTT.

The chain recombines TRBV5-6 with TRBJ2-2; D is unclear. The CDR3 runs 13 residues. Trimming left V 7 bases short and J 6 bases short, with 13 bases between. Germline-derived CDR1 and CDR2 are SGHDT and YYEEEE. The CDR3 DNA follows: TGTGCCAGCCTGGGTACGAGTCCCGGGGAGCTGTTTTTT. This translates into CASLGTSPGELFF.

This clonotype has ten or more counts. The gene calls are TRBV12-3 or TRBV12-4 and TRBJ2-3; 9 nucleotides agree with TRBD2. V lost 3 bases and J lost 2; bases outside the gene matches: 3. The CDR3 sequence is 15 residues long. CDR3 sequence reads: CASSLASGVTDTQYF. CDR3 nucleotide sequence: TGTGCCAGCAGTTTGGCTAGCGGGGTCACAGATACGCAGTATTTT.

The rearrangement links TRBV9 to TRBJ2-7, with 7 bases matching TRBD2. This CDR3 region has 15 residues. V lost 0 bases to trimming and J lost 5 bases; unmatched junction nucleotides: 8. CDR1 is SGDLS and CDR2 is YYNGEE in the germline V gene. The CDR3, as DNA: TGTGCCAGCAGCGTAGTGCAAGCGGGGTTGAACGAGCAGTACTTC. As protein: CASSVVQAGLNEQYF.

The sample holds many counts of this clonotype. The CDR3 nucleotides read TGCAGCGTTGAAAAATTTGGGACAAAAAACTACAATGAGCAGTTCTTC. Amino acid sequence: CSVEKFGTKNYNEQFF. This chain links TRBV29-1 with TRBJ2-1, with D tentatively TRBD1 (6 bases). V shed 2 bases and J shed 3 bases, with 17 bases lying between them. The CDR3 is made up of 16 amino acids. CDR1 and CDR2 (germline): SQVTM, ANQGSEA.

This clonotype was observed a handful of times. V and J are TRBV10-3 and TRBJ1-2; a weak D match, TRBD1 (5 bases). The germline V gene has CDR1 ENHRY and CDR2 SYGVKD. This CDR3 comprises 17 residues. V was cut by 3 bases and J by 2 bases, with 19 bases left in between. The CDR3 bases are TGTGCCATCAGTGACCTCGGGACTTCGGAGGCGAACTATGGCTACACCTTC. Translated: CAISDLGTSEANYGYTF.

This clonotype was seen many times. This rearrangement joins TRBV7-9 to TRBJ1-4; no clear D. The V gene lost 5 bases and the J gene lost 0 bases, with 13 bases spanning the gap. In germline, CDR1 is SEHNR, CDR2 FQNEAQ (reference sequence). CDR3 length: 16 amino acids. Here the CDR3 DNA reads TGTGCCAGCAGCCCCCCCGGCCCTGCAACTAATGAAAAACTGTTTTTT. It specifies CASSPPGPATNEKLFF.

This clonotype was detected ten times or more. V gene TRBV7-9 combines with J gene TRBJ2-7, with 7 bases identical to TRBD2. Germline lookup yields CDR1 SEHNR and CDR2 FQNEAQ (reference sequence). CDR3 size: 15 residues. Trimming removed 1 base from V and 0 bases from J; junction bases left unmatched: 3. CDR3 DNA: TGTGCCAGCAGCTTAGGGGGGGGACTCTCCTACGAGCAGTACTTC. Amino acid sequence: CASSLGGGLSYEQYF.

This clonotype was seen a handful of times. V gene TRBV10-3 combines with J gene TRBJ2-3; D may match TRBD1 or TRBD2 (5 bases each). Trimming left V 2 bases short and J 11 bases short, with 17 bases between. Per germline, CDR1 ENHRY and CDR2 SYGVKD. The CDR3 contains 14 residues. CDR3 DNA sequence: TGTGCCATCAGTGAGGGGGGTCCCGGTGTGGGGCAGTATTTT. This translates into CAISEGGPGVGQYF.

This clonotype has ten or more counts. This CDR3 is CASSQFARARSGNTIYF. CDR3 in DNA: TGTGCCAGCAGCCAATTTGCAAGGGCCCGCTCTGGAAACACCATATATTTT. The genes are TRBV14 and TRBJ1-3; D not certain. The length of the CDR3 is 17 residues. CDR1 SGHDN and CDR2 FVKESK come from the germline V gene. V lost 2 bases and J 0 bases, leaving 14 bases between the germline ends.